This TCR beta chain was sequenced for a study of preoperative IRX-2 immunotherapy in early breast cancer (dated by TCRdb to the late 2010s). The treatment or condition label, as the study defines it: preoperative locoregional IRX-2 cytokine immunotherapy. The samples were obtained from a phase Ib study that tested preoperative, locoregional IRX-2 cytokine immunotherapy designed to prime immune responses. Before surgery, IRX-2 was given to the donors, who were patients with early-stage breast cancer. Including the terminal cysteine and phenylalanine, the CDR3 comprises 10 residues. Here the CDR3 DNA is all that survives: 30 bases in frame from base 1. The germline V gene sets CDR1 to MNHNS and CDR2 to SASEGT. V and J lose 3 bases and 10 bases, and a span of 6 bases separates them. Worth noting for this clone: No cognate antigen has been identified for it. Base quality data are lacking; no much larger clone is found one base away.

Libraries were built with the immunoSEQ multiplex PCR assay. TCRdb stores this immuneACCESS table with in-frame sequences only. Part of the clones is absent; in the studies checked, under half of the shortfall reflects unresolved V genes, and no reason is known for the rest. In this sample the table shows approximately 24,000 clones, 80% to 90% of which occur a single time. The top ten constitute about 30% of the sample. This receptor was obtained from a human donor with breast cancer. The chain is made from TRBV6-1 and TRBJ1-2; the D gene identity is not certain. This specimen was tumor tissue, taken after IRX-2 immunotherapy. The DNA sequence reads TGTGCCAGCAGTGATGAAACCTACACCTTC. The encoded protein is CASSDETYTF.